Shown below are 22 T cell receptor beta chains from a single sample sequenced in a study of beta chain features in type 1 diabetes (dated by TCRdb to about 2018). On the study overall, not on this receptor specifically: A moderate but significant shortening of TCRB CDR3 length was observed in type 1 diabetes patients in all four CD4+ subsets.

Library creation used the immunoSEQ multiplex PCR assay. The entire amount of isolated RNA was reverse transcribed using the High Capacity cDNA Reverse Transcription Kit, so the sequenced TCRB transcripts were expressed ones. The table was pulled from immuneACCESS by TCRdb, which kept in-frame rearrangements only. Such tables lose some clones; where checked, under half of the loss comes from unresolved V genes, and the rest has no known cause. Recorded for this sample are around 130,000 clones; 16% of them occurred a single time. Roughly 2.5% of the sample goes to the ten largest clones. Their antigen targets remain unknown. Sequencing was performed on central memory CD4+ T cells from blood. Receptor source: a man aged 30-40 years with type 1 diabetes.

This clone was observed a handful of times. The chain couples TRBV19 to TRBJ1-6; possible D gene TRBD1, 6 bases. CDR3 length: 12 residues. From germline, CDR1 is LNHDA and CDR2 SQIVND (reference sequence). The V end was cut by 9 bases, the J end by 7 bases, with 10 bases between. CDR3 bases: TGTGCCAGCAGGGGTTACAATTCACCCCTCCACTTT. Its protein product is CASRGYNSPLHF.

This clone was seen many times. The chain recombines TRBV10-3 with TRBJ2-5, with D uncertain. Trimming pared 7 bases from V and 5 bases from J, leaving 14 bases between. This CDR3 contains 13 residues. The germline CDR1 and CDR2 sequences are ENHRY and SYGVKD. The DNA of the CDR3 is TGTGCCATCACCTCTGGGCCCGGGGAGACCCAGTACTTC. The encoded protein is CAITSGPGETQYF.

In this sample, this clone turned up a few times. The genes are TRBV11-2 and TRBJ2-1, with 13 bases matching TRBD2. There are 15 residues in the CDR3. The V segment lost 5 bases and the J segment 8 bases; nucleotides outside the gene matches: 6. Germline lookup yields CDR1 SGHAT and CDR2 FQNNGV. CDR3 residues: CASSATSGGVDEQFF. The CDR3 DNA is TGTGCCAGCAGCGCTACTAGCGGGGGGGTGGATGAGCAGTTCTTC.

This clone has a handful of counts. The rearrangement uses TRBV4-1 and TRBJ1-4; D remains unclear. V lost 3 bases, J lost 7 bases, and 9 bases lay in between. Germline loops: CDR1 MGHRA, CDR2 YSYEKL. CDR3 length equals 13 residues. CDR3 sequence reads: CASSQMESEKLFF. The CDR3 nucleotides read TGCGCCAGCAGCCAGATGGAGTCTGAAAAACTGTTTTTT.

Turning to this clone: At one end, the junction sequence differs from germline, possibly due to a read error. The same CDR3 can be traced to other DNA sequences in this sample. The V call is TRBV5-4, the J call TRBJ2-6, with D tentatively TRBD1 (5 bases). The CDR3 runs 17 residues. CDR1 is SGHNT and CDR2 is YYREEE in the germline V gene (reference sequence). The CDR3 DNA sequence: TGCGCCAGCAGCCAAGGGGCCGGAAGCTCTGGGGCCAACGTCCTGACTTTC. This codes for CASSQGAGSSGANVLTF. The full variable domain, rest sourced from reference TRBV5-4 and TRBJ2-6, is ETGVTQSPTHLIKTRGQQVTLRCSSQSGHNTVSWYQQALGQGPQFIFQYYREEENGRGNFPPRFSGLQFPNYSSELNVNALELDDSALYLCASSQGAGSSGANVLTFGAGSRLTVL.

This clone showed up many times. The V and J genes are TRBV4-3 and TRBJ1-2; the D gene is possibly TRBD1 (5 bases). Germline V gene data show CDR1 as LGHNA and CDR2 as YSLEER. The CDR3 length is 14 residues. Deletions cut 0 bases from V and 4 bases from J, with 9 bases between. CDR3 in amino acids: CASSQEGRAYGYTF. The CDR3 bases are TGCGCCAGCAGCCAAGAAGGCAGGGCCTATGGCTACACCTTC.

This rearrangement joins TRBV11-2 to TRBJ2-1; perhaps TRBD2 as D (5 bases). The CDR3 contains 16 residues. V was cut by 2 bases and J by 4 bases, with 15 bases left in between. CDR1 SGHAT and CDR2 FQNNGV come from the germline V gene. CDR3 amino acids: CASSLKQMDLYNEQFF. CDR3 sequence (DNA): TGTGCCAGCAGCTTAAAGCAGATGGACTTGTACAATGAGCAGTTCTTC.

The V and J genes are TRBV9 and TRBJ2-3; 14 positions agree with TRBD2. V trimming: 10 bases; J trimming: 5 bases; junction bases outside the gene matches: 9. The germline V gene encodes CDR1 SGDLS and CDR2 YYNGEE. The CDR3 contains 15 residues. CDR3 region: CASQSGTSGGDTQYF. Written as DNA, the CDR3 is TGTGCCTCTCAATCCGGGACTAGCGGGGGAGATACGCAGTATTTT.

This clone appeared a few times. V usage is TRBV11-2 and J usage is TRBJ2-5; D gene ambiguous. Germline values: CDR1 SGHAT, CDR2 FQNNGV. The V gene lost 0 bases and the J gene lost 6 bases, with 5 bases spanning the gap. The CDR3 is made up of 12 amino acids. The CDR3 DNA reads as TGTGCCAGCAGCTTAGATCGGCAGACCCAGTACTTC. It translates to CASSLDRQTQYF.

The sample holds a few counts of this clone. This CDR3 reads CASSFGRGVQETQYF. The CDR3 DNA follows: TGCGCCAGCAGCTTCGGACGGGGGGTCCAGGAGACCCAGTACTTC. This chain uses TRBV5-1 with TRBJ2-5, with TRBD2 matching 7 bases. CDR1 SGHRS and CDR2 YFSETQ come from the germline V gene. The CDR3 has 15 residues. V was clipped by 2 bases and J by 5 bases; unmatched bases: 9.

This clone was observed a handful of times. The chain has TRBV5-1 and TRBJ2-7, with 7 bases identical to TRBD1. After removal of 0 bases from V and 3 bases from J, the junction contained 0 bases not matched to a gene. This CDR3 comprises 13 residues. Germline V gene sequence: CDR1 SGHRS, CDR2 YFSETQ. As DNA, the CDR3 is TGCGCCAGCAGCTTGGACAGGGGCTACGAGCAGTACTTC. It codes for CASSLDRGYEQYF.

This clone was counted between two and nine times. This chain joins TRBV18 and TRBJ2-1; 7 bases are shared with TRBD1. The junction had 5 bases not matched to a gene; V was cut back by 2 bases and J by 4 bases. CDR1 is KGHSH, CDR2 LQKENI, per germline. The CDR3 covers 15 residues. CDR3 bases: TGTGCCAGCTCACCAGGACAGGACCTTTACAATGAGCAGTTCTTC. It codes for CASSPGQDLYNEQFF. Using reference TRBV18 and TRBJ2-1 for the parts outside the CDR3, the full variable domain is NAGVMQNPRHLVRRRGQEARLRCSPMKGHSHVYWYRQLPEEGLKFMVYLQKENIIDESGMPKERFSAEFPKEGPSILRIQQVVRGDSAAYFCASSPGQDLYNEQFFGPGTRLTVL.

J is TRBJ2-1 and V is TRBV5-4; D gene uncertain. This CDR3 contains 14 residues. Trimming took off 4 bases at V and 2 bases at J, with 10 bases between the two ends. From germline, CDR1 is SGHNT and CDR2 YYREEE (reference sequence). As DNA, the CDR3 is TGTGCCAGCAGCCTATACAATGCCTACAATGAGCAGTTCTTC. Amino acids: CASSLYNAYNEQFF.

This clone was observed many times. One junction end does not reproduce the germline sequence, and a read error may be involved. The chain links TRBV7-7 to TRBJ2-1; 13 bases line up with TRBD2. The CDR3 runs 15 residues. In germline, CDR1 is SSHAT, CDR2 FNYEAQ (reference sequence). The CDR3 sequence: CASSVGTSGVNEQFF. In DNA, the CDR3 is TGTGCTAGCAGCGTCGGGACTAGCGGGGTCAATGAGCAGTTCTTC.

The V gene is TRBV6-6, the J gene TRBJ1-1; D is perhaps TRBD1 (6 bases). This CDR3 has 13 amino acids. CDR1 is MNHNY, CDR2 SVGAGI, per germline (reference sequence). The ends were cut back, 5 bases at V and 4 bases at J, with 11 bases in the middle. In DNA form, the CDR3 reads TGTGCCAGCAGTGAGCAGGGGTTCACTGAAGCTTTCTTT. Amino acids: CASSEQGFTEAFF.

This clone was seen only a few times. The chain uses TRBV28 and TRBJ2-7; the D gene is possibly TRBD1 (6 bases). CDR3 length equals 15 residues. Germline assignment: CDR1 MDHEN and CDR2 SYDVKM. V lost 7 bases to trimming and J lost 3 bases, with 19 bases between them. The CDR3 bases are TGTGCCAGCATTTCCAGTAGAACAGGGAACTACGAGCAGTACTTC. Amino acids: CASISSRTGNYEQYF.

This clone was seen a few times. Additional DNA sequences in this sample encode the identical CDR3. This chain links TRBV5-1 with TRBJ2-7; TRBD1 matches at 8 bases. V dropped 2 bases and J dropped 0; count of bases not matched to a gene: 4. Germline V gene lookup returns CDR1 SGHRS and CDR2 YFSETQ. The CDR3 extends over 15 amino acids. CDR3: CASSFGQGSSYEQYF. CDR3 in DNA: TGCGCCAGCAGCTTCGGACAGGGCTCCTCCTACGAGCAGTACTTC.

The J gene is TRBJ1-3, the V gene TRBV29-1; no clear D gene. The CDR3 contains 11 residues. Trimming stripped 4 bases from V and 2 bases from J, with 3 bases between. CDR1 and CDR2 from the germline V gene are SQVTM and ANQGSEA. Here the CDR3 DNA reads TGCAGCGTTGTAACTGGAAACACCATATATTTT. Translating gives CSVVTGNTIYF.

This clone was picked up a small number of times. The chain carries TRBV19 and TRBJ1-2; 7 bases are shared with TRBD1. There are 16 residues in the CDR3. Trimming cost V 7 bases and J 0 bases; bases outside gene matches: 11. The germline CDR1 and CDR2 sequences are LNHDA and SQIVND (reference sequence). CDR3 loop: CASKAGGSGPNYGYTF. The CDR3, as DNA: TGTGCCAGTAAGGCAGGGGGAAGCGGTCCTAACTATGGCTACACCTTC.

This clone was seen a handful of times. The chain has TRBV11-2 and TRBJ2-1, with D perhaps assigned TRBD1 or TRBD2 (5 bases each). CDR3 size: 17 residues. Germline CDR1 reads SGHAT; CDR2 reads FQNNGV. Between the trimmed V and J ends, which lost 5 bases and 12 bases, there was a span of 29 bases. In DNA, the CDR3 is TGTGCCAGCAGCACTATCATCGGGACCGATTGGTATGGAGGGCAGTTCTTC. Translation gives CASSTIIGTDWYGGQFF.

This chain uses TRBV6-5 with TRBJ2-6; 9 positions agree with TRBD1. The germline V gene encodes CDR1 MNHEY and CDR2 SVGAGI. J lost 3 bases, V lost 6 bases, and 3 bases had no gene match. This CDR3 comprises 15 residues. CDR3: CASRQGAFGANVLTF. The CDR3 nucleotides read TGTGCCAGCAGACAGGGGGCCTTTGGGGCCAACGTCCTGACTTTC.

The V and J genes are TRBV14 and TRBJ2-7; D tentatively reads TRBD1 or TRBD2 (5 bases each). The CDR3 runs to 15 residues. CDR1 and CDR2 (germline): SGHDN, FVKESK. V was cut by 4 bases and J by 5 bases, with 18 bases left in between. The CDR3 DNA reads TGTGCCAGCAGCCCCCGGGACGGGGATCTAAACGAGCAGTACTTC. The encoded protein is CASSPRDGDLNEQYF. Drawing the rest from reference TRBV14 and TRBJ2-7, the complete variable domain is EAGVTQFPSHSVIEKGQTVTLRCDPISGHDNLYWYRRVMGKEIKFLLHFVKESKQDESGMPNNRFLAERTGGTYSTLKVQPAELEDSGVYFCASSPRDGDLNEQYFGPGTRLTVT.